These T cell receptor beta chains were read from a single sample in a study of blood T cell repertoires in COVID-19. Clones were sequenced by immunoSEQ multiplex PCR, and TCRdb holds only the in-frame ones, with some missing. The sample contains roughly 260,000 clones, 80% to 90% of which appear only once. Sequencing was performed on PBMCs or T cells enriched from blood (not recorded which). Receptors were obtained from a woman aged 30 to 39 with acute COVID-19. The CDR3 runs from the conserved cysteine through the conserved F or W. The order of the fields is V gene, D gene, clone size, J gene, CDR3 DNA, CDR3 protein. A D gene is named only where the DNA matches it firmly. Some rows have no size entry. The others give once, few or many, or a class for an expanded clone.

>TRBV2|-|-|TRBJ2-7
TGTGCCAGCAGTTCAGGGCTCTACGAGCAGTACTTC
CASSSGLYEQYF
>TRBV3-1/TRBV3-2|-|-|TRBJ1-2
TGTGCCAGCAGCCAGATACAGGACTATGGCTACACCTTC
CASSQIQDYGYTF
>TRBV11-2|-|-|TRBJ1-1
TGTGCCAGCAGCTTAGTCCAGGGTGTCGAAGCTTTCTTT
CASSLVQGVEAFF
>TRBV10-3|TRBD2|-|TRBJ2-3
TGTGCCATCAGTACGGGACTAGCGGGGGATTCTACAGATACGCAGTATTTT
CAISTGLAGDSTDTQYF
>TRBV27|-|-|TRBJ2-2
TGTGCCAGCAGTTTCTACACCGGGGAGCTGTTTTTT
CASSFYTGELFF
>TRBV4-1|-|-|TRBJ2-3
TGCGCCAGCGGCCATTCTTCCGTTAGCACAGATACGCAGTATTTT
CASGHSSVSTDTQYF
>TRBV19|-|once|TRBJ1-2
TGTGCCAGTAGTACCCCTGAGGGCCTGGGCTATGGCTACACCTTC
CASSTPEGLGYGYTF
>TRBV7-2|-|-|TRBJ1-3
TGTGCCAGCAGCTCCTCGGGACACCCCTCTGGAAACACCATATATTTT
CASSSSGHPSGNTIYF
>TRBV10-1|TRBD2|few|TRBJ2-3
TGCGCCAGCAGTGAGGAGGGGACTAGCTTACATTTT
CASSEEGTSLHF
>TRBV19|TRBD1|-|TRBJ1-6
TGTGCCAGTAGTATCGGGACAGGGAAAAATTCACCCCTCCACTTT
CASSIGTGKNSPLHF
>TRBV12-5|-|-|TRBJ2-7
TGTGCTAGTGGTTTGAGGTTAGGTAGGGGGACATCCTACGAGCAGTACTTC
CASGLRLGRGTSYEQYF
>TRBV7-8|TRBD1|-|TRBJ1-5
TGTGCCAGCAGCCAGGGGGGCAGGGGGCTAGGCAATCAGCCCCAGCATTTT
CASSQGGRGLGNQPQHF
>TRBV12-3/TRBV12-4|TRBD1|-|TRBJ1-1
TGTGCCAGCAGTGGAACAGGGGGCACTGAAGCTTTCTTT
CASSGTGGTEAFF
>TRBV27|-|-|TRBJ2-5
TGTGCCAGCAGTTTTTGGGGGCCTAACCAAGAGACCCAGTACTTC
CASSFWGPNQETQYF
>TRBV5-4|TRBD1|-|TRBJ1-1
TGTGCCAGCAGCTTGGCAGGCCAGGGGGATGGAGCTTTCTTT
CASSLAGQGDGAFF
>TRBV2|-|-|TRBJ2-1
TGTGCCAGGGTGACTTACAATGAGCAGTTCTTC
CARVTYNEQFF
>TRBV5-1|-|few|TRBJ1-1
TGCGCCAGCAGCTTGGTAGCGGGGGGGAACACTGAAGCTTTCTTT
CASSLVAGGNTEAFF
>TRBV19|-|once|TRBJ2-7
TGTGCCAGTAGTATATCCCAGACAGCTACGGACGAGCAGTACTTC
CASSISQTATDEQYF
>TRBV7-6|-|-|TRBJ2-1
TGTGCCAGCAGCTTAGTAGGCTGGGGCGATGAGCAGTTCTTC
CASSLVGWGDEQFF
>TRBV14|TRBD1|-|TRBJ2-1
TGTGCCAGCAGCCAAAGGACAGGGGATTTTTACAATGAGCAGTTCTTC
CASSQRTGDFYNEQFF
>TRBV7-6|-|-|TRBJ1-6
TGTGCCAGCAGCACAGGAGAGATCGGCGATAATTCACCCCTCCACTTT
CASSTGEIGDNSPLHF
>TRBV4-1|-|-|TRBJ1-5
TGCGCCAGCAGCCCTAAACAGGGAGGGGGCAATCAGCCCCAGCATTTT
CASSPKQGGGNQPQHF
>TRBV5-1|TRBD1|-|TRBJ2-4
TGCGCCAGCAGCTTGGGAGCAGGGGGACCCAAAAACATTCAGTACTTC
CASSLGAGGPKNIQYF
>TRBV7-2|-|-|TRBJ2-1
TGTGCCAGCAGCTTGGACACGTCGGATGAGCAGTTCTTC
CASSLDTSDEQFF
>TRBV28|-|once|TRBJ1-5
TGTGCCAGCAGTTTTGGCCACAATCAGCCCCAGCATTTT
CASSFGHNQPQHF
>TRBV13|-|-|TRBJ1-5
TGTGCCAGCAGCTTAGGTCGGGACAAAAATCAGCCCCAGCATTTT
CASSLGRDKNQPQHF
>TRBV10-3|TRBD1|-|TRBJ2-7
TGTGCCATCAGTGAGTCGATGGGACAGGCCTACGAGCAGTACTTC
CAISESMGQAYEQYF
>TRBV5-5|TRBD2|-|TRBJ2-2
TGTGCCAGCAACGGCGGGGGAACGAACACCGGGGAGCTGTTTTTT
CASNGGGTNTGELFF
>TRBV4-3|-|-|TRBJ1-2
TGCGCCAGCAGCCGAGCCACGAGTCCTAACTATGGCTACACCTTC
CASSRATSPNYGYTF
>TRBV29-1|TRBD1|once|TRBJ1-2
TGCAGCGGGACAGGGGACGGTGGCTACACCTTC
CSGTGDGGYTF
>TRBV5-1|-|-|TRBJ1-1
TGCGCCAGCAGCAAAGACAACAGGATGGCTGAAGCTTTCTTT
CASSKDNRMAEAFF
>TRBV7-8|-|-|TRBJ1-1
TGTGCCAGCAGCTTAGCGCTCGCAGGGGCCATGAACACTGAAGCTTTCTTT
CASSLALAGAMNTEAFF
>TRBV3-1/TRBV3-2|-|-|TRBJ2-7
TGTGCCAGCAGCCAAGTTCGAGACGAGCAGTACTTC
CASSQVRDEQYF
>TRBV10-3|TRBD1|-|TRBJ1-5
TGTGCCATCAGTTGGACAGGAGGAAGCAATCAGCCCCAGCATTTT
CAISWTGGSNQPQHF
>TRBV6-4|TRBD1|-|TRBJ2-1
TGTGCCAGCAGTGACTCGCCCGGGACAGACTACAATGAGCAGTTCTTC
CASSDSPGTDYNEQFF
>TRBV7-8|-|-|TRBJ2-2
TGTGCCAGCAGCTTAGCGCCGTACAGGGTTGGCGCAAACACCGGGGAGCTGTTTTTT
CASSLAPYRVGANTGELFF
>TRBV18|-|-|TRBJ2-4
TGTGCCAGCTCCCCCAGGACAGAAGCCAAAAACATTCAGTACTTC
CASSPRTEAKNIQYF
>TRBV3-1/TRBV3-2|-|-|TRBJ1-2
TGTGCCAGCAGCCAAGGGGACACCTTATACCGACAGTACTATGGCTACACCTTC
CASSQGDTLYRQYYGYTF
>TRBV7-9|TRBD1|once|TRBJ2-7
TGTGCCAGCAGCTTAGGGGGGACAGGAGCGACCTACGAGCAGTACTTC
CASSLGGTGATYEQYF
>TRBV12-3/TRBV12-4|-|-|TRBJ1-1
TGTGCCAGCAGTTTATCGGGGAACACTGAAGCTTTCTTT
CASSLSGNTEAFF
>TRBV11-2|-|-|TRBJ2-3
TGTGCCAGCAGCTCGGGACTTTTAGATACGCAGTATTTT
CASSSGLLDTQYF
>TRBV10-1|-|-|TRBJ1-1
TGCGCCAGCAGTGAAAAGTGGACAACTAACACTGAAGCTTTCTTT
CASSEKWTTNTEAFF
>TRBV7-2|TRBD1|-|TRBJ2-2
TGTGCCAGCAGCTTATCTCGACAGGGTAACACCGGGGAGCTGTTTTTT
CASSLSRQGNTGELFF
>TRBV27|TRBD1|-|TRBJ1-5
TGTGCCAGCAGTTTCCTCGGGACAGGCCCATATAGCAATCAGCCCCAGCATTTT
CASSFLGTGPYSNQPQHF
>TRBV7-9|-|few|TRBJ1-5
TGTGCCAGCAGCTTAGCTACAGGGATTCTCACTAATCAGCCCCAGCATTTT
CASSLATGILTNQPQHF
>TRBV19|TRBD1|-|TRBJ1-5
TGTGCCAGTAACACGGACAGGGAGGGCAATCAGCCCCAGCATTTT
CASNTDREGNQPQHF
>TRBV9|-|-|TRBJ1-4
TGTGCCAGCAGCCCACCGGGAACGGCGGGAGAAAAACTGTTTTTT
CASSPPGTAGEKLFF
>TRBV3-1/TRBV3-2|-|few|TRBJ1-5
TGTGCCAGCAGCGCCTTTCCGGACACCAATCAGCCCCAGCATTTT
CASSAFPDTNQPQHF
>TRBV6-5|-|-|TRBJ2-7
TGTGCCAGCATCCGGGTTGTGGGGGGGGCTTACGAGCAGTACTTC
CASIRVVGGAYEQYF
>TRBV30|-|-|TRBJ2-3
TGTGCCTGGGCCGCCGGTGGGGGGATGACAGATACGCAGTATTTT
CAWAAGGGMTDTQYF